This record looks at one T cell receptor (beta chain) sequence and its context. Antigen: not known. TCRdb recomputed calls from the RT-PCR reads with MiXCR, one row per CDR3 protein. The table shows fewer than 700,000 distinct CDR3 sequences, with approximately 13% occurring only once. This specimen comes from a study of response to subunit inactivated influenza vaccine. Study findings and constraints: Seasonal influenza vaccination, on each occasion, was suggested by the authors to recruit few new T cells.

This CDR3 is built from 15 residues. V gave up 4 bases and J gave up 1 base, with 11 bases separating them. Germline CDR1 is MNHEY and CDR2 is SVGEGT. The rearrangement uses TRBV6-2 or TRBV6-3 and TRBJ1-3; D ambiguous. The sequence derives from a man over 45 who received an inactivated influenza vaccine. The source was PBMCs from blood, collected about 40 days after vaccination. The CDR3 DNA reads TGTGCCAGCAGTTCTCCCCTTATTTCTGGAAACACCATATATTTT. It translates to CASSSPLISGNTIYF.